Included here is one T cell receptor beta chain sequence, with context. Antigen: not known. This record belongs to a study of graft-versus-host responses after intestinal transplantation. TCRdb's copy holds only in-frame clones and misses some; the assay was immunoSEQ multiplex PCR. This table holds 85,000 to 90,000 clones, under 95% found once. CDR1 LNHNV and CDR2 YYDKDF come from the germline V gene (reference sequence). The CDR3 sequence is 16 residues long. Trimming removed 1 base from V and 2 bases from J; junction bases left unmatched: 5. The sequenced sample was unstimulated CD4+ T cells sorted from spleen or lymph node cells, obtained before transplant. The sequence derives from a human donor who was the organ donor for an intestinal transplant. The V call is TRBV15, the J call TRBJ2-5, with TRBD2 matching 9 bases. CDR3 sequence (DNA): TGTGCCACCAGCAGAGTCGGAGCGGGGGGACAAGAGACCCAGTACTTC. Translation gives CATSRVGAGGQETQYF.